Below are 10 T cell receptor beta chains sequenced from a single sample in a study of T cell responses to AZD1222 COVID-19 vaccine. Data came from immunoSEQ multiplex PCR; TCRdb stores just in-frame clones and leaves some out. The table includes approximately 70,000 clones, roughly 82% detected once. Here the sequenced sample was peripheral blood, taken on day 0 of AZD1222 vaccination. These receptors were taken from an adult in good health.

The rearrangement joins TRBV2 to TRBJ1-4; 7 nucleotides match TRBD1. Germline loops: CDR1 SNHLY, CDR2 FYNNEI. The CDR3 totals 15 residues. J gave up 8 bases and V 6 bases, and 12 bases lay outside the gene matches. The CDR3 loop reads CASRPTGIIIEKLFF. The CDR3 nucleotides are TGTGCCAGCAGGCCGACAGGGATTATTATAGAAAAACTGTTTTTT.

The V and J genes are TRBV27 and TRBJ1-2; TRBD1 agrees at 8 bases. CDR3 length: 14 amino acids. Germline values: CDR1 MNHEY, CDR2 SMNVEV (reference sequence). The junction had 6 bases not matched to a gene; V was cut back by 5 bases and J by 4 bases. CDR3 loop: CASSPTGGIYGYTF. The CDR3 DNA sequence: TGTGCCAGCAGTCCCACAGGGGGTATCTATGGCTACACCTTC.

CDR3 amino acids: CASSTGTDYEQYF. Here the CDR3 DNA reads TGTGCCAGCTCAACCGGGACAGACTACGAGCAGTACTTC. This chain joins TRBV18 and TRBJ2-7, with TRBD1 matching over 7 bases. The CDR3 runs 13 residues. Germline CDR1 is KGHSH and CDR2 is LQKENI. V dropped 5 bases and J dropped 3; count of bases not matched to a gene: 4.

The chain is built from TRBV2 and TRBJ2-3, with TRBD2 matching over 14 bases. Trimming removed 0 bases from V and 7 bases from J; junction bases left unmatched: 15. The CDR3 contains 20 residues. The germline gives CDR1 SNHLY, CDR2 FYNNEI. CDR3 protein: CASSEAAGTSGGAVLHTQYF. The CDR3 region has the DNA TGTGCCAGCAGTGAAGCAGCTGGGACTAGCGGGGGAGCTGTGCTTCATACGCAGTATTTT.

The J gene is TRBJ1-5, the V gene TRBV4-2; unclear D gene. The V and J ends lost 1 base and 0 bases respectively, with 7 bases between them. This CDR3 has 15 residues. CDR1 LGHNA and CDR2 YNFKEQ come from the germline V gene. The CDR3: CASSQGHDSNQPQHF. For the CDR3, the DNA is TGTGCCAGCAGCCAAGGACATGATAGCAATCAGCCCCAGCATTTT.

The chain links TRBV7-3 to TRBJ2-3, with 7 bases aligning to TRBD2. With 2 bases clipped from V and 5 bases from J, the junction kept 4 bases outside the gene matches. Germline CDR1 SGHTA, CDR2 FQGTGA. There are 14 residues in the CDR3. CDR3 protein: CASSLLGGKDTQYF. CDR3 nucleotides: TGTGCCAGCAGCTTATTGGGGGGGAAAGATACGCAGTATTTT.

The CDR3 is CASSPTGGGTEAFF. CDR3 bases: TGTGCCAGCAGCCCAACCGGGGGGGGGACTGAAGCTTTCTTT. This chain joins TRBV7-8 and TRBJ1-1; the D gene is possibly TRBD1 (5 bases). V lost 5 bases, J lost 5 bases, and 15 bases lay in between. This CDR3 contains 14 residues. The germline V gene has CDR1 SGHVS and CDR2 FQNEAQ.

J is TRBJ1-1 and V is TRBV20-1, with D possibly matching TRBD1 (6 bases). CDR3 length: 11 amino acids. With 8 bases removed from V and 7 bases from J, the gap between germline ends came to 14 bases. CDR1 DFQATT and CDR2 SNEGSKA come from the germline V gene (reference sequence). The CDR3 is CSTNRAYEAFF. As DNA, the CDR3 is TGCAGTACTAACAGGGCTTATGAAGCTTTCTTT.

The chain links TRBV4-3 to TRBJ1-2, with TRBD1 as a possible D gene (5 bases). The germline V gene has CDR1 LGHNA and CDR2 YSLEER. The CDR3 length is 14 residues. Trimming cost V 4 bases and J 5 bases, with 14 bases left between them. The CDR3 reads CASSPGTENYGYTF. The CDR3, as DNA: TGCGCCAGCAGCCCCGGGACGGAAAATTATGGCTACACCTTC.

The chain joins TRBV11-2 to TRBJ1-2; D is possibly TRBD1 (6 bases). CDR1 and CDR2 from the germline V gene are SGHAT and FQNNGV. This CDR3 has 14 amino acids. The V end was cut by 0 bases, the J end by 5 bases, with 10 bases between. Here the CDR3 DNA reads TGTGCCAGCAGCTTAGATAGGACAGCGTATGGCTACACCTTC. Its protein product is CASSLDRTAYGYTF.